This record covers a single T cell receptor beta chain. This clone was seen only once. The antigen it binds to is not known. The sample holds no much larger clone one base away, and base qualities are not on file. Sequences SGHKS (CDR1) and YYEKEE (CDR2) are obtained from the germline V gene (reference sequence). Measured from the cysteine to the phenylalanine, the CDR3 is 12 residues long. This entry keeps only the CDR3 DNA: 36 bases, framed from base 1. V was cut back by 2 bases and J by 5 bases, leaving a gap of 7 bases between them. Read against the paper, the sample's time point label means: human tissue collected at research (rapid) autopsy. Over an approximately three-year period, several adult allo-HCT recipients with steroid-refractory GVHD were prospectively enrolled in a research-autopsy study. Every GVHD patient had gastrointestinal GVHD and was given several lines of GVHD-directed therapy, and five or six of the GVHD patients also had skin involvement. After a median post-mortem interval of approximately 9 hours, autopsy tissues were collected, including GI sites from esophagus to rectum, liver, skin, and lymphoid organs such as spleen. Autopsy specimens were bisected, with one portion flash-frozen in liquid nitrogen and the remainder formalin-fixed, and GI outer muscle layers were removed. To extract genomic DNA from frozen tissues, either the Mag-Bind Blood & Tissue DNA HDQ 96 Kit on a Chemagic 360 or the DNeasy Blood & Tissue Kit was used. Because of concern about red blood cell contamination, extracted DNA was further purified using the Genomic DNA Clean & Concentrator-25 kit.

The protocol used for the library was the immunoSEQ multiplex PCR assay. Adaptive Biotechnologies performed TCRbeta CDR3 sequencing at survey depth and reported CDR3 sequences, V/J genes, productive frequency, and template counts. TCR beta CDR3 regions were amplified from genomic DNA instead of RNA. As for the authors' bioinformatics: Jensen-Shannon divergence was used to quantify pairwise repertoire overlap between tissues, with a value of 1 meaning complete divergence and a value of 0 meaning identical repertoires. Based on pairwise JSD values, tissues were grouped by single-linkage agglomerative hierarchical clustering, and the results were shown as dendrograms. GLIPH2 was run on all patient samples with simulation_depth 1000, kmer_min_depth 3, cdr3_length_cutoff 8, keeping groups with more than two unique CDR3s. A standardized tissue-overlap score was calculated by extrapolating Jaccard GLIPH-group overlap across patients to a standard repertoire size of 1000 clones. Associations of diversity with clinical or experimental variables used linear mixed-effect models with tissue fixed effects and individual random effects. TCRdb re-hosts the immuneACCESS table, in-frame sequences only. Its copies lack some clones; in the studies checked, an unresolved V gene accounts for under half of them, and the cause for the rest is not known. V, J and clone size are taken as reported in that table, and D and trimming were inferred from the DNA itself. The sample profile shows a few hundred clones; roughly 63% of them were found once. The biggest ten clones account for roughly 27% of the sample.

These data are taken from a study of tissue T cells after allogeneic stem cell transplantation (dated by TCRdb to between 2021 and 2022). For the wider study: Every GVHD patient received a graft from a donor; a handful of grafts were unmodified and three were CD34-selected to deplete T cells. For tissues with multiple samples, a pathologist reviewed H&E sections and gave sequencing priority to samples with histologically apparent lymphocytes. The study profiled TCR beta repertoires in many tissues obtained from research autopsies of patients with and without GVHD, and also in mouse models of GVHD. The human arm was conducted as a prospective observational study, and neither blinding nor randomization was performed. What the authors observed across the whole study: The study did not determine which tissue TCRs were alloreactive or antigen-specific, and some clones might have been persisting host cells. In both patients and mice, only a limited portion of the TCR repertoire detected in tissues was captured by blood and spleen T cells. Within patients, how anatomically similar the tissues were was a key factor in shaping TCR repertoire composition, regardless of disease or transplant status. Only a few T cell clones appeared in more than one patient, yet motif-based clustering showed tissue-specific repertoire signatures that were shared between patients. A small and clinically heterogeneous patient cohort was studied, and sampling depth was acknowledged as a limitation.

Sequences were derived from rectal tissue, sampled at autopsy. This receptor was obtained from a male patient at least 60 years old with steroid-refractory graft-versus-host disease after an allogeneic stem cell transplant. After a transplant, not all T cells may be the patient's own; some may come from the graft donor. The chain links TRBV5-5 with TRBJ1-1; the D gene cannot be resolved reliably. The nucleotide sequence reads as follows: TGTGCCAGCAGCTTTCAAGGGACTGAAGCTTTCTTT. It translates as CASSFQGTEAFF. With all but the CDR3 taken from the reference TRBV5-5 and TRBJ1-1 genes, the full variable domain is: DAGVTQSPTHLIKTRGQQVTLRCSPISGHKSVSWYQQVLGQGPQFIFQYYEKEERGRGNFPDRFSARQFPNYSSELNVNALLLGDSALYLCASSFQGTEAFFGQGTRLTVV.